These 11 T cell receptor beta chains originate from one sample sequenced in a study of patients and donors after allogeneic stem cell transplantation. TCRdb reprocessed the RT-PCR reads via MiXCR and lists one record per CDR3 protein. This table has some 87,000 distinct CDR3 sequences, around 48% appearing once. The sequencing sample was made of blood, either unsorted or a sorted T cell fraction (not recorded which). The source is a human donor who was either an allogeneic HSCT recipient or a stem cell or donor lymphocyte infusion donor (not recorded which). It is not recorded whose cells these are; they may come from a transplant donor.

V usage is TRBV12-3 or TRBV12-4 and J usage is TRBJ2-2; TRBD2 aligns across 9 bases. With 3 bases clipped from V and 4 bases from J, the junction kept 3 bases outside the gene matches. This CDR3 region has 15 residues. The CDR3 DNA is TGTGCCAGCAGTTTCGAACTAGCGGGCACCGGGGAGCTGTTTTTT. Translating gives CASSFELAGTGELFF.

This clonotype was observed a single time. The V call is TRBV4-3, the J call TRBJ2-3; 9 bases are shared with TRBD2. From germline, CDR1 is LGHNA and CDR2 YSLEER. This CDR3 contains 14 residues. Losses at the gene ends were 0 bases for V and 7 bases for J; bases not matched to a gene: 2. Written as DNA, the CDR3 is TGCGCCAGCAGCCAAGACCTAGCGGGAAATACGCAGTATTTT. Protein sequence: CASSQDLAGNTQYF.

This clonotype has more than one count but fewer than ten. This rearrangement joins TRBV12-3 or TRBV12-4 to TRBJ1-5; the D is unclear. The CDR3 contains 12 residues. Trimming removed 4 bases at V and 5 bases at J, with 6 bases between. CDR3 residues: CASSWSDQPQHF. Written as DNA, the CDR3 is TGTGCCAGCAGTTGGTCTGATCAGCCCCAGCATTTT.

The chain links TRBV10-3 to TRBJ1-3; TRBD1 might be the D (5 bases). Germline CDR1 and CDR2: ENHRY and SYGVKD. V lost 8 bases and J 1 base, leaving 12 bases between the germline ends. The CDR3 extends over 14 amino acids. CDR3 loop: CAISQGESGNTIYF. Here the CDR3 DNA reads TGTGCCATCTCCCAGGGAGAATCTGGAAACACCATATATTTT.

The V gene is TRBV11-2, the J gene TRBJ1-1; D is unclear. Trimming removed 4 bases from V and 12 bases from J, with 12 bases in between. Germline V gives CDR1 SGHAT, CDR2 FQNNGV. The CDR3 covers 11 residues. CDR3 residues: CASSSWVKTFF. In DNA, the CDR3 is TGTGCCAGCAGCTCCTGGGTCAAAACTTTCTTT.

The rearrangement joins TRBV28 to TRBJ1-4; TRBD1 is a possible D gene (5 bases). The CDR3 covers 15 residues. Trimming removed 5 bases from V and 5 bases from J, with 15 bases in between. From germline, CDR1 is MDHEN and CDR2 SYDVKM. In DNA form, the CDR3 reads TGTGCCAGCAGTAGTCCAGGGAGCTTCAATGAAAAACTGTTTTTT. The encoded protein is CASSSPGSFNEKLFF.

This clonotype was observed a handful of times. The chain has TRBV10-3 and TRBJ1-5; D is unresolved. The CDR3 is made up of 15 amino acids. Germline CDR1 is ENHRY and CDR2 is SYGVKD. Deletions cut 4 bases from V and 9 bases from J, with 19 bases between. CDR3 nucleotide sequence: TGTGCCATCAGTGGTCAAGGGCCAACCTTGAGGCCCCAGCATTTT. Residues: CAISGQGPTLRPQHF.

This clonotype was seen once. The J gene is TRBJ1-1, the V gene TRBV6-5; no reliable D call. The germline CDR1 and CDR2 sequences are MNHEY and SVGAGI. The V end lost 6 bases, the J end lost 5 bases, and 16 bases lay between the germline ends. The CDR3 extends over 14 amino acids. The CDR3 sequence: CASSQPPSGTEAFF. The CDR3 DNA reads TGTGCCAGCAGCCAACCCCCGTCGGGGACTGAAGCTTTCTTT.

The chain combines TRBV12-3 or TRBV12-4 with TRBJ1-1; D unresolved. V lost 0 bases to trimming and J lost 1 base, with 9 bases between them. This CDR3 region has 15 residues. The CDR3 spells CASSLASFGNTEAFF. The DNA of the CDR3 is TGTGCCAGCAGTTTAGCATCGTTCGGGAACACTGAAGCTTTCTTT.

This chain uses TRBV3-1 with TRBJ2-2; D gene uncertain. The CDR3 is 13 residues long. Per the germline V gene, CDR1 is LGHDT and CDR2 is YNNKEL (reference sequence). Trimming cost V 4 bases and J 6 bases, with 9 bases left between them. The CDR3 DNA sequence: TGTGCCAGCAGCCGATCAACGGCCGGGGAGCTGTTTTTT. This encodes CASSRSTAGELFF.

This chain connects TRBV20-1 to TRBJ2-3; D remains ambiguous. The germline V and J ends were trimmed by 2 bases and 0 bases, with 12 bases remaining between them. CDR3 length equals 15 residues. The germline gives CDR1 DFQATT, CDR2 SNEGSKA (reference sequence). The DNA of the CDR3 is TGCAGTGCTAGACCGGGCGTTACTAGCACAGATACGCAGTATTTT. Protein product: CSARPGVTSTDTQYF.